The 27 T cell receptor beta chains below all came from one sample that was sequenced in a study of shared clonotypes between healthy human individuals. Clones were sequenced by immunoSEQ multiplex PCR, and TCRdb holds only the in-frame ones, with some missing. The sample has 2 million to 2.5 million clones, over 90% seen once. Sequencing was performed on naive CD4+ T cells from PBMCs. Documented subset: CD45RA+ positively selected. Every receptor here comes from a man younger than 35 in good health. Some clones in this sample may be carry-over from other donors' samples.

This clone is a singleton in its sample. The identical CDR3 is also encoded by other nucleotide sequences in the sample. The chain links TRBV11-2 to TRBJ2-7; tentatively, D is TRBD1 or TRBD2 (5 bases each). Germline V gene lookup returns CDR1 SGHAT and CDR2 FQNNGV. Trimming removed 5 bases at V and 0 bases at J, with 5 bases between. The CDR3 covers 12 residues. CDR3 sequence (DNA): TGTGCCAGCAGCGGGGGCTCCTACGAGCAGTACTTC. Translating it yields CASSGGSYEQYF.

This chain joins TRBV28 and TRBJ1-2, with D uncertain. The CDR3 sequence is 13 residues long. Trimming stripped 6 bases from V and 2 bases from J, with 10 bases between. CDR1 and CDR2 (germline): MDHEN, SYDVKM. As DNA, the CDR3 is TGTGCCAGCAGACCGGATGAAAACTATGGCTACACCTTC. Its translation: CASRPDENYGYTF.

The V call is TRBV28, the J call TRBJ1-1; D perhaps matches TRBD1 (5 bases). Per the germline V gene, CDR1 is MDHEN and CDR2 is SYDVKM. V was shortened by 4 bases and J by 4 bases, with 13 bases between the two germline ends. The CDR3 extends over 14 amino acids. Here the CDR3 DNA reads TGTGCCAGCAGTTCCGACCAGGGTTTCACTGAAGCTTTCTTT. Protein: CASSSDQGFTEAFF.

Details on this clone: The same CDR3 arises from other DNA sequences in this sample as well. J is TRBJ1-5 and V is TRBV5-1; D gene unclear. The CDR3 runs to 12 residues. CDR1 is SGHRS, CDR2 YFSETQ, per germline. V gave up 0 bases and J gave up 6 bases, with 4 bases separating them. CDR3 in amino acids: CASSLDGQPQHF. The CDR3 nucleotides read TGCGCCAGCAGCTTGGACGGTCAGCCCCAGCATTTT. Combining the CDR3 with reference TRBV5-1 and TRBJ1-5 gives the whole variable domain KAGVTQTPRYLIKTRGQQVTLSCSPISGHRSVSWYQQTPGQGLQFLFEYFSETQRNKGNFPGRFSGRQFSNSRSEMNVSTLELGDSALYLCASSLDGQPQHFGDGTRLSIL.

The rearrangement links TRBV7-8 to TRBJ2-5; TRBD1 aligns across 8 bases. The CDR3 length is 14 residues. The V gene's germline CDR1 is SGHVS and CDR2 FQNEAQ. Losses at the gene ends were 5 bases for V and 5 bases for J; bases not matched to a gene: 7. This chain's CDR3 is CASSGQGAGETQYF. The CDR3 DNA sequence: TGTGCCAGCAGCGGTCAGGGGGCAGGGGAGACCCAGTACTTC. Combining the CDR3 with reference TRBV7-8 and TRBJ2-5 gives the whole variable domain GAGVSQSPRYKVAKRGQDVALRCDPISGHVSLFWYQQALGQGPEFLTYFQNEAQLDKSGLPSDRFFAERPEGSVSTLKIQRTQQEDSAVYLCASSGQGAGETQYFGPGTRLLVL.

This chain uses TRBV27 with TRBJ1-2, with unresolved D. CDR3 length: 13 residues. CDR1 and CDR2 (germline): MNHEY, SMNVEV (reference sequence). Trimming left V 4 bases short and J 4 bases short, with 10 bases between. The DNA for the CDR3 is TGTGCCAGCAGTTCCCCCCCGGGCTATGGCTACACCTTC. This translates into CASSSPPGYGYTF.

The chain joins TRBV5-1 to TRBJ2-1; 10 bases are a match to TRBD1. CDR1 and CDR2 (germline): SGHRS, YFSETQ. With V trimmed by 0 bases and J by 2 bases, 2 bases remained unmatched. The CDR3 covers 16 residues. Written as DNA, the CDR3 is TGCGCCAGCAGCTTGGCCGGGACAGGGGCCTACAATGAGCAGTTCTTC. Amino acid sequence: CASSLAGTGAYNEQFF.

The chain is built from TRBV11-2 and TRBJ2-1; 10 nucleotides agree with TRBD1. V gave up 3 bases and J gave up 7 bases; unmatched junction bases: 12. The CDR3 extends over 17 amino acids. In germline, CDR1 is SGHAT, CDR2 FQNNGV. In DNA, the CDR3 is TGTGCCAGCAGCTTCTCCCCGTCCCGGGACAGGGGAAATGAGCAGTTCTTC. It specifies CASSFSPSRDRGNEQFF.

The chain uses TRBV28 and TRBJ1-1; D is possibly TRBD1 (5 bases). Trimming pared 2 bases from V and 4 bases from J, leaving 8 bases between. Per germline, CDR1 MDHEN and CDR2 SYDVKM. The CDR3 has 13 amino acids. In DNA form, the CDR3 reads TGTGCCAGCAGTTTAAGGGGAGCCACTGAAGCTTTCTTT. Translation gives CASSLRGATEAFF.

The chain employs TRBV11-2 and TRBJ2-7, with D unclear. This CDR3 has 9 amino acids. Germline V gives CDR1 SGHAT, CDR2 FQNNGV. V was trimmed by 9 bases and J by 4 bases, leaving 4 bases between them. Here the CDR3 reads CASGYEQYF. CDR3 nucleotides: TGTGCCAGTGGTTACGAGCAGTACTTC.

The chain recombines TRBV9 with TRBJ2-3, with 11 bases fitting TRBD2. V shed 4 bases, J shed 2 bases, and the junction held 6 bases outside the gene matches. The CDR3 contains 16 residues. Looked up from germline, CDR1 is SGDLS and CDR2 is YYNGEE. The CDR3 is CASSSGTSGYTDTQYF. The CDR3, as DNA: TGTGCCAGCAGCTCCGGGACTAGCGGATACACAGATACGCAGTATTTT.

The chain recombines TRBV7-6 with TRBJ1-2; weak D call: TRBD1 (5 bases). The CDR3 totals 14 residues. Deletions cut 2 bases from V and 8 bases from J, with 15 bases between. CDR1 and CDR2 (germline): SGHVS, FNYEAQ. CDR3 nucleotides: TGTGCCAGCAGCTTAAACGAGGGGCTCCAGGGCTACACCTTC. Translated, it gives CASSLNEGLQGYTF.

The chain links TRBV5-6 to TRBJ2-5; D is uncertain. Germline loops: CDR1 SGHDT, CDR2 YYEEEE. The CDR3 contains 14 residues. V was cut by 2 bases and J by 2 bases, with 10 bases left in between. Here the CDR3 reads CASSFGNRQETQYF. The CDR3 nucleotides are TGTGCCAGCAGCTTTGGCAATCGACAAGAGACCCAGTACTTC. The variable domain in full, completed from reference TRBV5-6 and TRBJ2-5, reads DAGVTQSPTHLIKTRGQQVTLRCSPKSGHDTVSWYQQALGQGPQFIFQYYEEEERQRGNFPDRFSGHQFPNYSSELNVNALLLGDSALYLCASSFGNRQETQYFGPGTRLLVL.

This clone has a single count. This chain uses TRBV11-2 with TRBJ2-3, with TRBD2 identical over 7 bases. The V segment lost 8 bases and the J segment 7 bases; nucleotides outside the gene matches: 6. Germline V gives CDR1 SGHAT, CDR2 FQNNGV. The CDR3 sequence is 12 residues long. The CDR3 DNA reads TGTGCCAGCTCTGACGGGAGGAATACGCAGTATTTT. Protein: CASSDGRNTQYF.

This sequence joins TRBV6-1 and TRBJ2-3; no reliable D call. Between the trimmed V and J ends, which lost 6 bases and 3 bases, there was a span of 16 bases. This CDR3 spans 15 amino acids. The germline gives CDR1 MNHNS, CDR2 SASEGT. The CDR3 DNA reads as TGTGCCAGCAGCCTTTCCCGTTTTAGGACAGATACGCAGTATTTT. It encodes CASSLSRFRTDTQYF.

This rearrangement joins TRBV5-1 to TRBJ2-7; 12 positions match TRBD2. V trimming: 4 bases; J trimming: 6 bases; junction bases outside the gene matches: 8. The CDR3 extends over 15 amino acids. Germline lookup yields CDR1 SGHRS and CDR2 YFSETQ. CDR3 residues: CASSARLAGEGEQYF. CDR3 DNA sequence: TGCGCCAGCAGCGCCCGACTAGCGGGAGAAGGCGAGCAGTACTTC.

J is TRBJ2-3 and V is TRBV28, with TRBD1 as a possible D gene (6 bases). Germline V gene lookup returns CDR1 MDHEN and CDR2 SYDVKM. This CDR3 spans 14 amino acids. Trimming took 6 bases from V and 6 from J, leaving 16 bases between them. This CDR3 reads CASSLLQGMDTQYF. DNA of the CDR3: TGTGCCAGCAGCTTACTTCAGGGGATGGATACGCAGTATTTT.

Points on this clone: One end of the junction fails to match germline, which may point to a read error. The V gene is TRBV20-1, the J gene TRBJ2-1, with D perhaps assigned TRBD1 or TRBD2 (5 bases each). The CDR3 is made up of 10 amino acids. Germline CDR1 is DFQATT and CDR2 is SNEGSKA (reference sequence). The CDR3 region is CSARRGDHIF. For the CDR3, the DNA is TGCAGTGCTAGAAGAGGGGACCACATCTTC.

The chain has TRBV19 and TRBJ2-7, with D possibly matching TRBD2 (7 bases). Trimming left V 3 bases short and J 4 bases short, with 13 bases between. The CDR3 is made up of 14 amino acids. Germline V gene sequence: CDR1 LNHDA, CDR2 SQIVND (reference sequence). CDR3 protein: CASSIHREGYEQYF. Written as DNA, the CDR3 is TGTGCCAGTAGTATCCACAGGGAGGGTTACGAGCAGTACTTC. The variable domain in full, completed from reference TRBV19 and TRBJ2-7, reads DGGITQSPKYLFRKEGQNVTLSCEQNLNHDAMYWYRQDPGQGLRLIYYSQIVNDFQKGDIAEGYSVSREKKESFPLTVTSAQKNPTAFYLCASSIHREGYEQYFGPGTRLTVT.

The genes are TRBV10-1 and TRBJ1-4, with 9 bases lining up with TRBD1. The germline gives CDR1 WNHNN, CDR2 SYGVQD (reference sequence). The CDR3 is 15 residues long. V lost 6 bases and J lost 5; bases outside the gene matches: 7. Written as DNA, the CDR3 is TGCGCCAGCAGCCCGGGACAGGGTGTCAATGAAAAACTGTTTTTT. This codes for CASSPGQGVNEKLFF.

The chain employs TRBV19 and TRBJ2-4, with 7 positions matching TRBD2. The trim removed 3 bases at V and 0 bases at J, leaving 5 bases unmatched. The CDR3 is 16 residues long. CDR1 is LNHDA, CDR2 SQIVND, per germline (reference sequence). CDR3 residues: CASSIWEGAAKNIQYF. CDR3 nucleotide sequence: TGTGCCAGTAGTATCTGGGAGGGCGCAGCCAAAAACATTCAGTACTTC.

J is TRBJ1-4 and V is TRBV6-1; D is unclear. Germline assignment: CDR1 MNHNS and CDR2 SASEGT. CDR3 length: 14 amino acids. Deletions cut 7 bases from V and 7 bases from J, with 16 bases between. CDR3: CASTKGGFFEKLFF. In DNA, the CDR3 is TGTGCCAGCACCAAGGGAGGGTTCTTTGAAAAACTGTTTTTT.

The chain couples TRBV2 to TRBJ2-6, with TRBD1 identical over 7 bases. V lost 5 bases and J lost 1; bases outside the gene matches: 5. The CDR3 contains 16 residues. Germline CDR1 is SNHLY and CDR2 is FYNNEI. The CDR3 region is CASSQRGPSGANVLTF. Here the CDR3 DNA reads TGTGCCAGCAGTCAAAGGGGGCCTTCTGGGGCCAACGTCCTGACTTTC.

The V call is TRBV7-3, the J call TRBJ2-1; 10 bases agree with TRBD2. Unmatched junction bases numbered 2, after V lost 1 base and J lost 2 bases. Per the germline V gene, CDR1 is SGHTA and CDR2 is FQGTGA. This CDR3 is 16 amino acids long. Here the CDR3 DNA reads TGTGCCAGCAGCTTAAAACTAGCGGGGCCCTACAATGAGCAGTTCTTC. It is translated as CASSLKLAGPYNEQFF.

This chain links TRBV29-1 with TRBJ1-5; 7 bases match TRBD1. The CDR3 is 13 residues long. V gave up 4 bases and J gave up 4 bases; unmatched junction bases: 4. Germline V lookup: CDR1 SQVTM, CDR2 ANQGSEA. The CDR3 sequence: CSVVTGWNQPQHF. The CDR3 DNA reads as TGCAGCGTTGTGACAGGGTGGAATCAGCCCCAGCATTTT.

This chain links TRBV6-5 with TRBJ2-1; D is possibly TRBD2 (5 bases). This CDR3 contains 14 residues. Trimming stripped 5 bases from V and 6 bases from J, with 14 bases between. Per germline, CDR1 MNHEY and CDR2 SVGAGI. CDR3 region: CASSPAYGGNEQFF. The CDR3 region has the DNA TGTGCCAGCAGTCCCGCATATGGAGGCAATGAGCAGTTCTTC.

V usage is TRBV25-1 and J usage is TRBJ1-2, with 8 bases matching TRBD1. Per the germline V gene, CDR1 is MGHDK and CDR2 is SYGVNS. The CDR3 spans 17 residues. V gave up 9 bases and J gave up 9 bases; unmatched junction bases: 24. CDR3 protein: CARRSRLPGGGPMSYTF. CDR3 bases: TGTGCCAGACGCTCCCGCCTTCCAGGGGGCGGTCCCATGAGCTACACCTTC.